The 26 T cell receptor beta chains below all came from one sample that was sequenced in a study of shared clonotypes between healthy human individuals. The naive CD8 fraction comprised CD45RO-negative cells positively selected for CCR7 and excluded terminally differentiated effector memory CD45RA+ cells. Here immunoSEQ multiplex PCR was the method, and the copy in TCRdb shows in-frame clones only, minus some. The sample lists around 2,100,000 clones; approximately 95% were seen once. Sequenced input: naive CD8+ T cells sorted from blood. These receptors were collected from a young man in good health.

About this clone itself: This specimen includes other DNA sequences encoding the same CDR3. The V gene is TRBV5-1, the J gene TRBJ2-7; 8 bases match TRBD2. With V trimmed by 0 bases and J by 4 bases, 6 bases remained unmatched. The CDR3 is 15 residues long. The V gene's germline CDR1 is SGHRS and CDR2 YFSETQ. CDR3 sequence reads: CASSLEVAGSYEQYF. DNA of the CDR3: TGCGCCAGCAGCTTGGAGGTAGCGGGAAGTTACGAGCAGTACTTC. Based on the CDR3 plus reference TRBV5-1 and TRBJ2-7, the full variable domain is KAGVTQTPRYLIKTRGQQVTLSCSPISGHRSVSWYQQTPGQGLQFLFEYFSETQRNKGNFPGRFSGRQFSNSRSEMNVSTLELGDSALYLCASSLEVAGSYEQYFGPGTRLTVT.

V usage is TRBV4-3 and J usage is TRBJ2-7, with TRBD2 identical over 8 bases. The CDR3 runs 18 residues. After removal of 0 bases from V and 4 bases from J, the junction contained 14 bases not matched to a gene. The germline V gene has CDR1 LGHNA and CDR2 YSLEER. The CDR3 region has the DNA TGCGCCAGCAGCCAAGAGTCGAACCGGGAGGGAATCAGTTACGAGCAGTACTTC. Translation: CASSQESNREGISYEQYF.

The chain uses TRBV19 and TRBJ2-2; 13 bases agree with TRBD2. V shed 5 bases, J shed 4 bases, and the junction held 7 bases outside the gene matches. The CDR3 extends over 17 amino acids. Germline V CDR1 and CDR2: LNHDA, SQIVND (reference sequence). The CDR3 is CASSFPRLAGGTGELFF. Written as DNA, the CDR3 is TGTGCCAGTAGTTTCCCAAGACTAGCGGGAGGCACCGGGGAGCTGTTTTTT.

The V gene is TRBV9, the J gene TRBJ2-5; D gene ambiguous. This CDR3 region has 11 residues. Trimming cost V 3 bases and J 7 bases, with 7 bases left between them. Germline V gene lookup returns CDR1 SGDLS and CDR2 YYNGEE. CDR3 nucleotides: TGTGCCAGCAGCGCCGACGGGACCCAGTACTTC. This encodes CASSADGTQYF.

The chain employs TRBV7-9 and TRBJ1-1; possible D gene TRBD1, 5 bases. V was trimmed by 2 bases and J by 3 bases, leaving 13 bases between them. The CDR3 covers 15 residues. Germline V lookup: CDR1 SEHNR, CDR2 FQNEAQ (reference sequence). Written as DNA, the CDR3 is TGTGCCAGCAGCTTACCCCAGGGAATTTACACTGAAGCTTTCTTT. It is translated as CASSLPQGIYTEAFF.

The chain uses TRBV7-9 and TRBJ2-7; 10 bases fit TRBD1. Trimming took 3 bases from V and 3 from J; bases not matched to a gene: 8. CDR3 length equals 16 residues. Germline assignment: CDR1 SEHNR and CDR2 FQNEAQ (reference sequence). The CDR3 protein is CASSLIGGTGVYEQYF. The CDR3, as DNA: TGTGCCAGCAGCTTGATTGGTGGGACAGGGGTCTACGAGCAGTACTTC.

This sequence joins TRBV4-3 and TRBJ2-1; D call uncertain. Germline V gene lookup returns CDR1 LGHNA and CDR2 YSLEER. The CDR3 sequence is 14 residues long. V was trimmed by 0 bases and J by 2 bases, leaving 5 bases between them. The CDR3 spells CASSQEGAYNEQFF. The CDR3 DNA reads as TGCGCCAGCAGCCAAGAAGGAGCCTACAATGAGCAGTTCTTC.

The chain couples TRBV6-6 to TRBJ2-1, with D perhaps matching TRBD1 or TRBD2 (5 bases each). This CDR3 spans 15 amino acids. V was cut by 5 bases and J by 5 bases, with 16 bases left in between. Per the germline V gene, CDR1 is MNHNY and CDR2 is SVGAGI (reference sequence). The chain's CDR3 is CASSEGRLYHNEQFF. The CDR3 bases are TGTGCCAGCAGTGAGGGACGTCTCTACCACAATGAGCAGTTCTTC.

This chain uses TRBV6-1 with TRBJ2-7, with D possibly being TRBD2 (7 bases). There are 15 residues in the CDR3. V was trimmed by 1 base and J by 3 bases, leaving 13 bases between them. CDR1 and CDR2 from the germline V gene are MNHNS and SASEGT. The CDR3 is CASSEVGGANYEQYF. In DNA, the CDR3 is TGTGCCAGCAGTGAAGTTGGGGGGGCTAACTACGAGCAGTACTTC.

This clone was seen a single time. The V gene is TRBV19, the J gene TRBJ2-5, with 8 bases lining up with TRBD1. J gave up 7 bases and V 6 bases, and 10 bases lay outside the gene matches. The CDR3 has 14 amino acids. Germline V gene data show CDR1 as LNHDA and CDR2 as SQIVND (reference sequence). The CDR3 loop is CASSPDRDHWTQYF. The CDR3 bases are TGTGCCAGTAGCCCGGACAGGGACCATTGGACCCAGTACTTC. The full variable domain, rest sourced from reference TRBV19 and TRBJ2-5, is DGGITQSPKYLFRKEGQNVTLSCEQNLNHDAMYWYRQDPGQGLRLIYYSQIVNDFQKGDIAEGYSVSREKKESFPLTVTSAQKNPTAFYLCASSPDRDHWTQYFGPGTRLLVL.

The CDR3 here is CASSVGQGHGELFF. CDR3 DNA sequence: TGTGCCAGCAGTGTGGGACAGGGACACGGGGAGCTGTTTTTT. The V gene is TRBV27, the J gene TRBJ2-2; 9 bases are shared with TRBD1. Germline CDR1 and CDR2: MNHEY and SMNVEV (reference sequence). V shed 5 bases, J shed 7 bases, and the junction held 5 bases outside the gene matches. There are 14 residues in the CDR3.

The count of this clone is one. CDR3 protein: CASSSAGGPPDTQYF. CDR3 bases: TGTGCCAGCAGTTCCGCAGGGGGGCCTCCAGATACGCAGTATTTT. The chain combines TRBV27 with TRBJ2-3, with D possibly being TRBD1 (7 bases). The CDR3 totals 15 residues. CDR1 and CDR2 (germline): MNHEY, SMNVEV (reference sequence). Trimming stripped 4 bases from V and 4 bases from J, with 15 bases between.

CDR3 nucleotides: TGTGCCAACGAGGGGACCGGGGAGGCCCAGTACTTC. It codes for CANEGTGEAQYF. The chain uses TRBV7-9 and TRBJ2-5, with D perhaps TRBD2 (6 bases). The CDR3 loop spans 12 amino acids. Germline loops: CDR1 SEHNR, CDR2 FQNEAQ (reference sequence). V lost 10 bases and J 9 bases, leaving 18 bases between the germline ends.

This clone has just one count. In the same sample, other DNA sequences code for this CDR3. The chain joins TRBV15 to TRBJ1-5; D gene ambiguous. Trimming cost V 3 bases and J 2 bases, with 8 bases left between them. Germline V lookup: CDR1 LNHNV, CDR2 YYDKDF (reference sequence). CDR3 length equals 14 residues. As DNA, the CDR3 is TGTGCCACCAGCAGGGGTCAGGGCAATCAGCCCCAGCATTTT. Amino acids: CATSRGQGNQPQHF.

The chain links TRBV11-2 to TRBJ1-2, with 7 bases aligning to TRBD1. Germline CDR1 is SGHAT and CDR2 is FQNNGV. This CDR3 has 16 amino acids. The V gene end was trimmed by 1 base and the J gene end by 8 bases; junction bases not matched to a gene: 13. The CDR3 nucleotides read TGTGCCAGCAGCTTAGGAGATACAGGGGCAGGGGTGGGCTACACCTTC. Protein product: CASSLGDTGAGVGYTF.

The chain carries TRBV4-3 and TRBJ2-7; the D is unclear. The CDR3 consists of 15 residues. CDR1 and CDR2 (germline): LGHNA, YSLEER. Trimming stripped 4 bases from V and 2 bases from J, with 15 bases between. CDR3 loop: CASSPGVGNPYEQYF. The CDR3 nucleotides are TGCGCCAGCAGCCCTGGGGTAGGGAATCCCTACGAGCAGTACTTC.

The CDR3 nucleotides are TGTGCCAGCAGCGGAACAGGGTCCCAAGAGACCCAGTACTTC. It codes for CASSGTGSQETQYF. The chain recombines TRBV2 with TRBJ2-5; perhaps TRBD1 as D (6 bases). V was clipped by 6 bases and J by 1 base, with 12 bases between them. The CDR3 is 14 residues long. Per germline, CDR1 SNHLY and CDR2 FYNNEI.

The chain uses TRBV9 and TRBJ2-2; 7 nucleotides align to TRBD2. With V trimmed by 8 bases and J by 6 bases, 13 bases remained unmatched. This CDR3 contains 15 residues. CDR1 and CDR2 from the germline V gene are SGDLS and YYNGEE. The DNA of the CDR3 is TGTGCCAGTTCCCGGGGGGACCCAGACGCCGGGGAGCTGTTTTTT. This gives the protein CASSRGDPDAGELFF.

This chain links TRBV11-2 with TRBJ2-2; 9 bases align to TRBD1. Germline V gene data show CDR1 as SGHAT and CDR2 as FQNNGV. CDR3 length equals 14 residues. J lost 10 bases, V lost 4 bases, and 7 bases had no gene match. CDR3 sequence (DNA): TGTGCCAGCAGCTCCCAACAGGGGGCCGAGGAGCTGTTTTTT. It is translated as CASSSQQGAEELFF.

CDR3 region: CASSLGGLAGSLGTDTQYF. CDR3 nucleotide sequence: TGTGCCAGCAGCTTAGGGGGGCTAGCAGGTTCCCTAGGCACAGATACGCAGTATTTT. The rearrangement uses TRBV7-3 and TRBJ2-3; D is possibly TRBD1 or TRBD2 (6 bases each). The CDR3 runs 19 residues. Germline-derived CDR1 and CDR2 are SGHTA and FQGTGA. Trimming shortened V by 2 bases and J by 1 base, and 22 bases separated the two germline ends.

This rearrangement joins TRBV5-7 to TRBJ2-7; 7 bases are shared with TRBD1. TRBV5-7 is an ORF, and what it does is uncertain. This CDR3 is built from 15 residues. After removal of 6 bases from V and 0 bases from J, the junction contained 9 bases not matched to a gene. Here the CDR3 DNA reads TGTGCCAGCAACGACAGGGTTATAAACTCCTACGAGCAGTACTTC. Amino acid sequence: CASNDRVINSYEQYF.

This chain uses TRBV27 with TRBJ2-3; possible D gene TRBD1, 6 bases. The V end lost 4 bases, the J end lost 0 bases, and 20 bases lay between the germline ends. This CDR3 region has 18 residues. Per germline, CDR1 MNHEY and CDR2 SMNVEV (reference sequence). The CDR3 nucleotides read TGTGCCAGCAGTTATGACCCCTTGAGGGGGATTAGCACAGATACGCAGTATTTT. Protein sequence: CASSYDPLRGISTDTQYF.

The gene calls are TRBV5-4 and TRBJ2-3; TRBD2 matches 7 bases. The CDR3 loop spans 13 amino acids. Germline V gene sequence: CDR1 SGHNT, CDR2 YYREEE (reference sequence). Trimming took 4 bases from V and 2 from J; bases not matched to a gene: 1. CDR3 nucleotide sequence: TGTGCCAGCAGCGGGGGGGTCACAGATACGCAGTATTTT. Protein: CASSGGVTDTQYF.

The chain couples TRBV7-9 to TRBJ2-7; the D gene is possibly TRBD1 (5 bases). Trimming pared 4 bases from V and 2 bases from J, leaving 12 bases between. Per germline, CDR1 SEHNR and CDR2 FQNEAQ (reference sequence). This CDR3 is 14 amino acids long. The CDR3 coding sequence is TGTGCCAGCAGCTCCCAGACAGCAGCCTACGAGCAGTACTTC. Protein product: CASSSQTAAYEQYF.

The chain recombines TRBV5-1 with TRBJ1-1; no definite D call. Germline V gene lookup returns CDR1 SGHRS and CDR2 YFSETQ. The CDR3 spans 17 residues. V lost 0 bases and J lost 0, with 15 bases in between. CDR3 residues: CASSLGRPLGMNTEAFF. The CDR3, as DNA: TGCGCCAGCAGCTTGGGGAGGCCCCTGGGCATGAACACTGAAGCTTTCTTT.

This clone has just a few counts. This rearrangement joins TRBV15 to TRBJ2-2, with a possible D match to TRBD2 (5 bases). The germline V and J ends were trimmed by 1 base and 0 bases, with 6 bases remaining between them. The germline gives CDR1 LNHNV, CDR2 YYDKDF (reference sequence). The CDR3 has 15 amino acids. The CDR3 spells CATSRGTPNTGELFF. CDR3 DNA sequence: TGTGCCACCAGCAGAGGGACTCCGAACACCGGGGAGCTGTTTTTT.